The clone carrying this T cell receptor beta chain occurred many times. CDR1 and CDR2 (germline): LNHDA, SQIVND (reference sequence). There are 13 residues in the CDR3. V was cut by 1 base and J by 6 bases, with 9 bases left in between. Sequenced by immunoSEQ multiplex PCR; TCRdb stores in-frame clones only, minus some. The sample consists of around 44,000 clones, less than 95% of them appearing once. The data are from a study of T cell changes during pregnancy in multiple sclerosis. Sequences were derived from CD8+ T cells from peripheral blood mononuclear cells, sampled in the first trimester of pregnancy. The chain uses TRBV19 and TRBJ1-1; the D is unclear. The receptor's source is a female donor with multiple sclerosis, enrolled in a pregnancy study. CDR3 coding DNA: TGTGCCAGTAGTATAGGGGCTATGTCTGAAGCTTTCTTT. It codes for CASSIGAMSEAFF.